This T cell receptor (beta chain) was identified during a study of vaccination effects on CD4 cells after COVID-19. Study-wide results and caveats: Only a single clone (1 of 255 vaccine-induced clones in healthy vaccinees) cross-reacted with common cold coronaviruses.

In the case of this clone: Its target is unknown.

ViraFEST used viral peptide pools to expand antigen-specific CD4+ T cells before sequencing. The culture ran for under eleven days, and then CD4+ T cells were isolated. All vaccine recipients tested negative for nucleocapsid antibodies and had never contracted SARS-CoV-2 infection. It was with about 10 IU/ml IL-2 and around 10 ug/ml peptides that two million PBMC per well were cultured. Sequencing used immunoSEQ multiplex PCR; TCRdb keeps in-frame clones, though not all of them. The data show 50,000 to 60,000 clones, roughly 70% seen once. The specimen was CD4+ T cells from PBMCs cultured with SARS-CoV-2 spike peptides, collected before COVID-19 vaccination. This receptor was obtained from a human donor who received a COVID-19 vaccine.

The CDR3 DNA is TGTGCCAGCGGTTTTTTAGCGGGAGATAGAGATACGCAGTATTTT. Amino acids: CASGFLAGDRDTQYF. The J gene is TRBJ2-3, the V gene TRBV13, with 9 bases identical to TRBD2. The germline V gene has CDR1 PRHDT and CDR2 FYEKMQ (reference sequence). The CDR3 loop spans 15 amino acids. After removal of 8 bases from V and 5 bases from J, the junction contained 11 bases not matched to a gene.